What follows describes a single T cell receptor beta chain. Its specific antigen is unknown. No base-level quality is on record; no much larger clone is a single base apart. Healthy HIV-negative adults with no recently reported acute infections or vaccinations were included as donors. Only Caucasian adults living in Nashville, Tennessee, USA were represented among the donors. CD4+ T cells were enriched by magnetic negative selection; naive cells were then positively selected on CD45RA, and the negative fraction formed the memory subset. Blood was obtained by leukapheresis, after which PBMCs were separated by Ficoll-Histopaque density gradient centrifugation and cryopreserved in liquid nitrogen vapor phase. Purity and quantity of every magnetically sorted T cell population were checked by analytical flow cytometry. Genomic DNA was isolated from each sorted fraction and quantified by UV absorbance on a Nanodrop 2000c.

The record originates from a study of shared clonotypes between healthy human individuals (dated by TCRdb to 2018 to 2020). Concerning the study at large: The cohort included a few men and two women between 18 and 49 years of age. To estimate repertoire size and how much clonotype sharing occurs between individuals, the study deeply sequenced the blood TCR repertoires of five or six healthy adults. Different laboratories and diverse techniques were used to prepare libraries and sequence TCR repertoires, to increase sequencing depth and limit assay-specific biases. Per donor, three plates each were used for CD4 naive and CD4 memory, two for CD8 naive, and one for CD8 memory. Per donor, leukapheresis produced somewhere between about 0.9 and 9 billion PBMCs.

Using the deep immunoSEQ assay, multiplex PCR amplified TCR CDR3 regions from genomic DNA. For each cell subset, the extracted genomic DNA was distributed evenly across all wells of several immunoSEQ 96-well plates, and each plate served as one replicate. For sorted subsets, each replicate PCR was loaded with around 200 ng genomic DNA, equivalent to some 31,000 T cell genomes. Purified libraries were measured with a Qubit 3.0 fluorometer, size-checked on a Bioanalyzer 2100, and measured again with the KAPA Library Quantification kit. Every immunoSEQ 96-well plate was sequenced on a dedicated single-read 150-cycle Illumina NextSeq 550 flow cell. Processing in the source paper ran as follows. Because the immunoSEQ output held only junctional sequences and lacked quality scores, the filtering could not match the filtering applied to full-length reads. To assign V/J genes and CDR3, sequences were annotated using PyIR, a Python wrapper for IgBLAST v1.9, with IMGT germline references. Any read was removed if the V/J assignment was weak (E-value above 1e-6), the CDR3 was missing, or the read contained stop codons, out-of-frame junctions, or ambiguous translated residues. V3J clonotypes were defined as sequences sharing an identical inferred V gene, J gene, and CDR3 amino acid sequence. Percentage overlap between repertoires was calculated by dividing the number of shared unique clonotypes by the size of the smaller repertoire. Richness of each repertoire was evaluated using RTK rarefaction, the Chao1 estimator, and Recon v2.1 estimates of unobserved clonotypes. OLGA was used to compute generation probabilities for all TCRbeta clonotypes that the gDNA method yielded from a few donors. TCRdb obtained this table from immuneACCESS and retained in-frame rearrangements with V and J assigned. These tables miss some clones; where compared with another copy, unresolved V genes account for less than half of the shortfall, and the remainder is unexplained. The V and J calls and the clone size are those of that table, but D and trimming were determined from the DNA. This sample has about 2.3 million clones in its table, and about 92% of those were observed once. Roughly 0.36% of the sample lies in the top ten.

Study-wide findings and limitations: Based on pairwise subsampling, the degree of clonotype sharing among donors was expected to be affected by sequencing depth. Naive subsets generally had larger estimated clonotype richness than memory subsets did. Sampling was restricted to blood, and TCR repertoires in tissue are likely to differ from TCR repertoires in blood. When several donors were compared, the shared fraction of clonotypes was around 5% for naive CD4, approximately 3.3% for naive CD8, 2% to 2.5% for memory CD4, and 0.4% for memory CD8. Because the study included a small number of donors, the genetic and exposure-history diversity represented was limited. Rarefaction of sorted-subset datasets indicated incomplete sequencing despite the large sequencing depth. Compared with non-shared clonotypes, clonotypes shared by all four sorted-subset donors had higher generation probabilities.

Input material: naive CD4+ T cells from PBMCs. The cell subset or site label, read with the paper, signifies: CD45RA+ positively selected. The sequence was collected from a man between 18 and 35 years old in good health. Some clones in this sample may be carry-over from other donors' samples.

The DNA sequence reads TGTGCCAGCAGTTCCCATCTTTCCGGAAATGAGCAGTTCTTC. Its protein product is CASSSHLSGNEQFF. The V and J genes are TRBV6-6 and TRBJ2-1, with the D gene uncertain. Its CDR3 holds 14 amino acids, cysteine through phenylalanine. CDR3 DNA only is kept here, 42 bases in frame from base 1. Based on the germline V gene (reference sequence), the CDR1 and CDR2 sequences are MNHNY and SVGAGI. Trimming removed 4 bases from V and 7 bases from J, leaving 14 bases between the germline ends.